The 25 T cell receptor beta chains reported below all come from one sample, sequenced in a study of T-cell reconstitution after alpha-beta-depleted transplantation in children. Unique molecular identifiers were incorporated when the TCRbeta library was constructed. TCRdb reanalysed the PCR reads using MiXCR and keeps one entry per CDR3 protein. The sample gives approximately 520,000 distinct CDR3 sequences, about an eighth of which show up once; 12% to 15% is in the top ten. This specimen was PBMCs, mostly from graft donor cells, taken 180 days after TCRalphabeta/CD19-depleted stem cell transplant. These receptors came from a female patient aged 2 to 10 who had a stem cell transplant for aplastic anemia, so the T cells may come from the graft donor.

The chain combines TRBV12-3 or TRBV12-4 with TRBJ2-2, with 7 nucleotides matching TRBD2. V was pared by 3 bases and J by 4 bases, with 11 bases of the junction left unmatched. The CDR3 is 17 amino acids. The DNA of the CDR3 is TGTGCCAGCAGTTTGGGGGGAATAGCGGGTTCCACCGGGGAGCTGTTTTTT. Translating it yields CASSLGGIAGSTGELFF.

The CDR3 DNA follows: TGTGCCACCAGCGGGGTACCGGGACAGGGAAGCGACGAGCAGTACTTC. Amino acid sequence: CATSGVPGQGSDEQYF. The rearrangement links TRBV15 to TRBJ2-7, with TRBD1 matching 9 bases. Trimming at V came to 5 bases and at J to 5 bases, leaving 13 bases not matched to a gene. Germline V gives CDR1 LNHNV, CDR2 YYDKDF (reference sequence). The CDR3 sequence is 16 residues long. The entire variable domain, with the rest obtained from reference TRBV15 and TRBJ2-7, is as follows: DAMVIQNPRYQVTQFGKPVTLSCSQTLNHNVMYWYQQKSSQAPKLLFHYYDKDFNNEADTPDNFQSRRPNTSFCFLDIRSPGLGDTAMYLCATSGVPGQGSDEQYFGPGTRLTVT.

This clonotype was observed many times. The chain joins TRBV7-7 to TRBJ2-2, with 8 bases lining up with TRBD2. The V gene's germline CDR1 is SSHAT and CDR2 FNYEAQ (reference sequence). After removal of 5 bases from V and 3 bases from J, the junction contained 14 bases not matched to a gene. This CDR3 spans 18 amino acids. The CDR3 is CASSPRTSTKGDTGELFF. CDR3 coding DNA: TGTGCCAGCAGCCCGAGGACTAGCACCAAGGGGGACACCGGGGAGCTGTTTTTT.

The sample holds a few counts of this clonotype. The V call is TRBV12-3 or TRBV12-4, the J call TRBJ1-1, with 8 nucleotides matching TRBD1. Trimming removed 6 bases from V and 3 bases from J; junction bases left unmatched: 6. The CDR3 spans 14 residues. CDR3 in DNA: TGTGCCAGCAGGAAGGACAGGGCCTACACTGAAGCTTTCTTT. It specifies CASRKDRAYTEAFF.

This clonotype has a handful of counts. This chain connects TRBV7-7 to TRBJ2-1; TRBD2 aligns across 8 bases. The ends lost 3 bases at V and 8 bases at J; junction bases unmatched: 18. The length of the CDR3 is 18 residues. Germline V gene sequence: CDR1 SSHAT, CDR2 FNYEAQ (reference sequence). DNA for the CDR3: TGTGCCAGCAGCTTGGCCCCCAGCGGGAGTCGTCGGCATTATGAGCAGTTCTTC. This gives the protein CASSLAPSGSRRHYEQFF.

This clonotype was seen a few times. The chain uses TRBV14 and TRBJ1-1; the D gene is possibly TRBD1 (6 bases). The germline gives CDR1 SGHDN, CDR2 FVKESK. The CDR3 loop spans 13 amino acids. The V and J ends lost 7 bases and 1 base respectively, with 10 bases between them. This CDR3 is CASTGGGNTEAFF. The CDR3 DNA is TGTGCCAGCACCGGAGGGGGGAACACTGAAGCTTTCTTT.

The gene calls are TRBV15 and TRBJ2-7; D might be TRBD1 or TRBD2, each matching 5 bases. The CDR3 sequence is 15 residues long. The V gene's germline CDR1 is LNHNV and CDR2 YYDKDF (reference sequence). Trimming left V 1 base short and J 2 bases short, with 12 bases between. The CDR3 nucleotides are TGTGCCACCAGCAGAGTAGGGGCGGAGGCCTACGAGCAGTACTTC. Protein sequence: CATSRVGAEAYEQYF.

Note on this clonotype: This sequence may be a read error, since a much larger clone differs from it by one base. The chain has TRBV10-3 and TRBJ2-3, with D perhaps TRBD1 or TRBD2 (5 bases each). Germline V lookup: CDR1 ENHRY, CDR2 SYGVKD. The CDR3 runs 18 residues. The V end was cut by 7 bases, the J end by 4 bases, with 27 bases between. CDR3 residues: CAIMDSRDHGPRSDTQYF. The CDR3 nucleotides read TGTGCCATCATGGACTCCCGGGACCACGGGCCGAGGTCAGATACGCAGTATTTT.

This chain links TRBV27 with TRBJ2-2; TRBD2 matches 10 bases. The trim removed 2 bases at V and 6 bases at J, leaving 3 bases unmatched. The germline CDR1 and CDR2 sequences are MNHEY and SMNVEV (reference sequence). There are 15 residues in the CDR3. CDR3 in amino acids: CASSLIAGGPGELFF. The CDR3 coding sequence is TGTGCCAGCAGTTTAATAGCGGGAGGTCCCGGGGAGCTGTTTTTT.

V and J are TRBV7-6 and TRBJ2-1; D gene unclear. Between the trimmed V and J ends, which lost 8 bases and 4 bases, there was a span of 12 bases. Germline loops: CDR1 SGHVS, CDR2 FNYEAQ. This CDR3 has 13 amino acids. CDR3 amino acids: CASGEHPYNEQFF. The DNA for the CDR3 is TGTGCCAGCGGCGAGCACCCATACAATGAGCAGTTCTTC.

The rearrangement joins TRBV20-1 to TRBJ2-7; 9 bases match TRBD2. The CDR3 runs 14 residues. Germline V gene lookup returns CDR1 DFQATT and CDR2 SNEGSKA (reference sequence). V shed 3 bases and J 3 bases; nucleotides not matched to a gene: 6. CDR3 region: CSARGLAGVYEQYV. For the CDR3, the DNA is TGCAGTGCTAGGGGGTTAGCGGGAGTCTACGAGCAGTACGTC.

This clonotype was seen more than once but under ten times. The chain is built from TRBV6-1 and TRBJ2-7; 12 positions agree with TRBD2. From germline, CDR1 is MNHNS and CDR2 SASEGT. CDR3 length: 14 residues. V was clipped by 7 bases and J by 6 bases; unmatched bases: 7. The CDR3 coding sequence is TGTGCCAGCAAACTAGCGGGAGGATCTCGCGAGCAGTACTTC. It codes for CASKLAGGSREQYF.

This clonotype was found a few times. The CDR3 protein is CSARTPDRRSGNTIYF. The CDR3 nucleotides read TGCAGTGCGAGAACTCCGGACAGGAGATCTGGAAACACCATATATTTT. The chain combines TRBV20-1 with TRBJ1-3; 7 positions match TRBD1. V lost 6 bases, J lost 1 base, and 12 bases stayed unmatched. Germline loops: CDR1 DFQATT, CDR2 SNEGSKA (reference sequence). CDR3 length: 16 residues.

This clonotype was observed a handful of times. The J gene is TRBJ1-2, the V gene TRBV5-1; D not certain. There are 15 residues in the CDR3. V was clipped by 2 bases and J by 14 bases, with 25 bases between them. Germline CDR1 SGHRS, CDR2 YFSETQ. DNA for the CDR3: TGCGCCAGCAGCTTTCGCCCGGACGGGTCAATGGCTACAACCTTC. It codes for CASSFRPDGSMATTF. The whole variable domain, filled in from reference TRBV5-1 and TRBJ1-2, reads KAGVTQTPRYLIKTRGQQVTLSCSPISGHRSVSWYQQTPGQGLQFLFEYFSETQRNKGNFPGRFSGRQFSNSRSEMNVSTLELGDSALYLCASSFRPDGSMATTFGSGTRLTVV.

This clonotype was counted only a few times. CDR3 bases: TGCAGTGGTAGCGGGCGCAAACCCTACGAGCAGTACTTC. Protein sequence: CSGSGRKPYEQYF. The J gene is TRBJ2-7, the V gene TRBV20-1; 7 bases match TRBD2. This CDR3 is 13 amino acids long. The trim removed 7 bases at V and 2 bases at J, leaving 8 bases unmatched. The germline V gene has CDR1 DFQATT and CDR2 SNEGSKA (reference sequence).

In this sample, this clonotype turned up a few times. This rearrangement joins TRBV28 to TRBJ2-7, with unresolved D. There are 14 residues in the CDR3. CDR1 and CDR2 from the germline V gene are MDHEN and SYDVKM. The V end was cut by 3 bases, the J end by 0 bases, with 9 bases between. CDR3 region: CASSFSASSYEQYV. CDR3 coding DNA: TGTGCCAGCAGTTTTTCCGCCAGCTCCTACGAGCAGTACGTC.

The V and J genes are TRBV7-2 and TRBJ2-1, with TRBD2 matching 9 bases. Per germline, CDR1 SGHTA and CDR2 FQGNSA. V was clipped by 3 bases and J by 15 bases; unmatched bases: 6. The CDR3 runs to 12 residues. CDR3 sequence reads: CASSFAGGPPFF. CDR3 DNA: TGTGCCAGCAGCTTTGCGGGAGGGCCTCCGTTCTTC.

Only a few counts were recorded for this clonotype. CDR3 in amino acids: CSVEDIWNTEAFF. Written as DNA, the CDR3 is TGCAGCGTTGAGGACATTTGGAACACTGAAGCTTTCTTT. The V gene is TRBV29-1, the J gene TRBJ1-1, with a tentative D call TRBD1 (5 bases). V lost 3 bases and J 1 base, leaving 9 bases between the germline ends. The CDR3 sequence is 13 residues long. The germline gives CDR1 SQVTM, CDR2 ANQGSEA.

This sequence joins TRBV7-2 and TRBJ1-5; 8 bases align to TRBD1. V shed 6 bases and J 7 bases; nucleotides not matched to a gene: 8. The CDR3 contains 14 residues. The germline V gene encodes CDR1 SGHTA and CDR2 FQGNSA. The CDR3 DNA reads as TGTGCCAGCAGTTATGACAGGGGCGGACAGCCCCAGCATTTT. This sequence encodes CASSYDRGGQPQHF.

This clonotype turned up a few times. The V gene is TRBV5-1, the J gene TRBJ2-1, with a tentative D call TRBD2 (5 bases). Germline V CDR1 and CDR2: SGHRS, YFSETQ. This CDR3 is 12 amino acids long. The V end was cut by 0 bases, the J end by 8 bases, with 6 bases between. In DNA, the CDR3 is TGCGCCAGCAGCTTGGACGGGGATGAGCAGTTCTTC. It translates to CASSLDGDEQFF. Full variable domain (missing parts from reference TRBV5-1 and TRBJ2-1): KAGVTQTPRYLIKTRGQQVTLSCSPISGHRSVSWYQQTPGQGLQFLFEYFSETQRNKGNFPGRFSGRQFSNSRSEMNVSTLELGDSALYLCASSLDGDEQFFGPGTRLTVL.

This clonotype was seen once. As DNA, the CDR3 is TGTGCCAGCAGTTACGCGGGACGGCTGCATGCTGAAGCTTTCTTT. As protein: CASSYAGRLHAEAFF. The chain couples TRBV6-5 to TRBJ1-1; TRBD1 is a possible D gene (5 bases). CDR1 and CDR2 (germline): MNHEY, SVGAGI. V lost 2 bases and J 6 bases, leaving 16 bases between the germline ends. The CDR3 sequence is 15 residues long.

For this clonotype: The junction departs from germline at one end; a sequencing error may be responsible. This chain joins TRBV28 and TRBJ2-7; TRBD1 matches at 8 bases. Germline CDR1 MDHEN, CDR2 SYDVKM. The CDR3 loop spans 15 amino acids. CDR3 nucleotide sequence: TGTGCCAGCAGTTTCGGTGGACAGGGACTGTACGAGCAGAACTTC. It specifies CASSFGGQGLYEQNF.

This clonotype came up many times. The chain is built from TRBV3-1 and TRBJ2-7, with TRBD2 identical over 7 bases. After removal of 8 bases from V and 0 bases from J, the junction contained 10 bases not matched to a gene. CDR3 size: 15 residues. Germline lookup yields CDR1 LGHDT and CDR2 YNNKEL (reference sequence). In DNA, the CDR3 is TGTGCCAGCGCGAGCGGGGTGGGGGGCTCCTACGAGCAGTACTTC. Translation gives CASASGVGGSYEQYF.

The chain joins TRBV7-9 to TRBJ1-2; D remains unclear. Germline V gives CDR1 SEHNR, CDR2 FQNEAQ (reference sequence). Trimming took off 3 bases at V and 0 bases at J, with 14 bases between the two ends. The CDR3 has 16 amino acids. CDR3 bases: TGTGCCAGCAGCTTGTCAGGACCACTTGCTAACTATGGCTACACCTTC. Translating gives CASSLSGPLANYGYTF.

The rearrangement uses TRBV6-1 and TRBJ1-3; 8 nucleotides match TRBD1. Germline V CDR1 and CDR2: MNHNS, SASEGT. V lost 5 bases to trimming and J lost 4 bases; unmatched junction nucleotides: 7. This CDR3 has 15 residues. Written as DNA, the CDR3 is TGTGCCAGCAGTCTCCGGACAGGGAACGGAAACACCATATATTTT. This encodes CASSLRTGNGNTIYF.